Listed here are 9 T cell receptor beta chains from one sample, sequenced in a study of response to subunit inactivated influenza vaccine. Each CDR3 protein gets one entry after TCRdb re-called the RT-PCR reads with MiXCR. The sample lists approximately 500,000 distinct CDR3 sequences, 10% to 15% occurring once. The starting material was PBMCs from blood, obtained roughly 45 days after vaccination. These receptors came from a man in his fifties or sixties who received an inactivated influenza vaccine.

This clonotype appeared a few times. The chain employs TRBV14 and TRBJ1-6; D gene uncertain. Looked up from germline, CDR1 is SGHDN and CDR2 is FVKESK. Between the trimmed V and J ends, which lost 5 bases and 11 bases, there was a span of 16 bases. CDR3 length: 14 amino acids. The DNA of the CDR3 is TGTGCCAGCAGCGAGATTCCGTTTAACGCACCCCTCCACTTT. This codes for CASSEIPFNAPLHF. Full variable domain (outside the CDR3, taken from reference TRBV14 and TRBJ1-6): EAGVTQFPSHSVIEKGQTVTLRCDPISGHDNLYWYRRVMGKEIKFLLHFVKESKQDESGMPNNRFLAERTGGTYSTLKVQPAELEDSGVYFCASSEIPFNAPLHFGNGTRLTVT.

V usage is TRBV19 and J usage is TRBJ1-6; D unresolved. V was trimmed by 6 bases and J by 5 bases, leaving 11 bases between them. CDR3 length: 14 amino acids. Germline-derived CDR1 and CDR2 are LNHDA and SQIVND (reference sequence). The CDR3 reads CASSLISDNSPLHF. The CDR3 coding sequence is TGTGCCAGTAGCCTGATTAGCGATAATTCACCCCTCCACTTT.

Many counts were recorded for this clonotype. The chain couples TRBV6-5 to TRBJ2-1; 11 bases align to TRBD2. CDR1 is MNHEY, CDR2 SVGAGI, per germline. V lost 2 bases to trimming and J lost 5 bases; unmatched junction nucleotides: 8. The CDR3 runs to 17 residues. CDR3 sequence: CASSYRTPSGRNNEQFF. Here the CDR3 DNA reads TGTGCCAGCAGTTACCGAACCCCTAGCGGGAGGAACAATGAGCAGTTCTTC.

This clonotype occurred a few times. The chain uses TRBV20-1 and TRBJ2-7; D gene ambiguous. Per the germline V gene, CDR1 is DFQATT and CDR2 is SNEGSKA (reference sequence). V was pared by 6 bases and J by 6 bases, with 24 bases between. There are 15 residues in the CDR3. The DNA of the CDR3 is TGCAGTGCCCGAAACGCCGGCATAACTCGTCGCGAGCAGTACTTC. Residues: CSARNAGITRREQYF.

In its sample, this clonotype was seen many times. This chain uses TRBV7-3 with TRBJ2-5, with D tentatively TRBD2 (6 bases). CDR1 is SGHTA, CDR2 FQGTGA, per germline. V was clipped by 5 bases and J by 4 bases, with 11 bases between them. The CDR3 is 13 residues long. CDR3 protein: CASSRRRGETQYF. In DNA form, the CDR3 reads TGTGCCAGCAGCCGTAGGAGGGGAGAGACCCAGTACTTC.

This clonotype has a handful of counts. This sequence joins TRBV14 and TRBJ2-1, with 11 bases identical to TRBD2. The length of the CDR3 is 16 residues. With 1 base clipped from V and 7 bases from J, the junction kept 6 bases outside the gene matches. In germline, CDR1 is SGHDN, CDR2 FVKESK. This CDR3 reads CASSQALAGGPNEQFF. The CDR3 DNA sequence: TGTGCCAGCAGCCAAGCTTTAGCGGGAGGGCCGAATGAGCAGTTCTTC.

This clonotype occurred a few times. The chain uses TRBV7-2 and TRBJ2-7, with D possibly matching TRBD1 (6 bases). The CDR3 has 15 amino acids. CDR1 and CDR2 from the germline V gene are SGHTA and FQGNSA. The V gene lost 4 bases and the J gene lost 0 bases, with 13 bases spanning the gap. In nucleotides, the CDR3 is TGTGCCAGCAGCTCCCAGGAACAGGGCTCCTACGAGCAGTACTTC. Translated: CASSSQEQGSYEQYF.

The chain recombines TRBV12-3 or TRBV12-4 with TRBJ2-7; TRBD2 aligns across 11 bases. The CDR3 length is 15 residues. V lost 6 bases, J lost 3 bases, and 7 bases stayed unmatched. The CDR3 DNA is TGTGCCAGCAGATCTAGCGGGGGGCCTTACTACGAGCAGTACTTC. It translates to CASRSSGGPYYEQYF.

This clonotype was detected a few times. The V and J genes are TRBV20-1 and TRBJ2-5, with TRBD1 matching 8 bases. Unmatched junction bases numbered 8, after V lost 6 bases and J lost 5 bases. The CDR3 runs to 13 residues. Germline V gives CDR1 DFQATT, CDR2 SNEGSKA (reference sequence). CDR3 in amino acids: CSAKRTGLETQYF. The CDR3 DNA reads as TGCAGTGCCAAGAGGACAGGGTTGGAGACCCAGTACTTC.